What follows are 13 T cell receptor beta chains derived from one specimen sequenced in a study of cytomegalovirus exposure and HLA in healthy donors. This table comes from immunoSEQ multiplex PCR, and its TCRdb copy is limited to in-frame clones, with some not included. The table lists some 150,000 clones, 80% to 90% of them singletons, with 3.5% to 5% in the top ten. The specimen was PBMCs. These receptors were obtained from a man in his late teens or twenties in good health and CMV-seropositive.

The chain recombines TRBV27 with TRBJ1-2, with D tentatively TRBD1 (6 bases). The V end was cut by 5 bases, the J end by 4 bases, with 14 bases between. CDR3 size: 14 residues. Germline V gene lookup returns CDR1 MNHEY and CDR2 SMNVEV (reference sequence). The CDR3 here is CASSGGGGGYGYTF. Here the CDR3 DNA reads TGTGCCAGCAGTGGGGGGGGCGGAGGCTATGGCTACACCTTC.

The V gene is TRBV7-9, the J gene TRBJ2-2; 10 positions match TRBD1. This CDR3 region has 16 residues. After removal of 5 bases from V and 5 bases from J, the junction contained 8 bases not matched to a gene. Per germline, CDR1 SEHNR and CDR2 FQNEAQ (reference sequence). The CDR3 sequence: CASSDDRQGATGELFF. DNA of the CDR3: TGTGCCAGCAGCGACGACCGACAGGGGGCTACCGGGGAGCTGTTTTTT.

On this clone itself: The sample carries other DNA sequences with the same CDR3. This sequence joins TRBV28 and TRBJ2-7, with D perhaps matching TRBD1 (6 bases). This CDR3 region has 12 residues. Germline V gene lookup returns CDR1 MDHEN and CDR2 SYDVKM. Trimming cost V 2 bases and J 5 bases, with 7 bases left between them. The CDR3 DNA is TGTGCCAGCAGTTTAAGGGGGAACGAGCAGTACTTC. Protein product: CASSLRGNEQYF.

The chain has TRBV28 and TRBJ2-7; perhaps TRBD2 as D (6 bases). This CDR3 spans 15 amino acids. Trimming took 1 base from V and 0 from J, leaving 10 bases between them. The V gene's germline CDR1 is MDHEN and CDR2 SYDVKM. The CDR3 region is CASSLSSVSSYEQYF. The CDR3 DNA reads TGTGCCAGCAGTTTATCTAGCGTAAGCTCCTACGAGCAGTACTTC.

The chain links TRBV2 to TRBJ2-5; the match to TRBD2 covers 8 bases. The CDR3 runs 15 residues. The V gene end was trimmed by 3 bases and the J gene end by 5 bases; junction bases not matched to a gene: 8. Looked up from germline, CDR1 is SNHLY and CDR2 is FYNNEI. The chain's CDR3 is CASSELTGGRETQYF. CDR3 nucleotide sequence: TGTGCCAGCAGTGAGCTGACGGGGGGGAGGGAGACCCAGTACTTC.

CDR3 sequence reads: CASSPNRRDGYTF. The CDR3, as DNA: TGTGCCAGCTCACCGAACCGGAGGGATGGCTACACCTTC. The chain combines TRBV18 with TRBJ1-2; D uncertain. The germline V and J ends were trimmed by 3 bases and 6 bases, with 11 bases remaining between them. The germline V gene encodes CDR1 KGHSH and CDR2 LQKENI. The CDR3 extends over 13 amino acids.

The rearrangement uses TRBV13 and TRBJ2-3; tentative D call: TRBD1 (5 bases). Deletions cut 5 bases from V and 3 bases from J, with 12 bases between. Germline V gene lookup returns CDR1 PRHDT and CDR2 FYEKMQ (reference sequence). The CDR3 covers 14 residues. The CDR3 sequence: CASSLGRETDTQYF. In nucleotides, the CDR3 is TGTGCCAGCAGCCTGGGCAGGGAAACAGATACGCAGTATTTT. Together with reference TRBV13 and TRBJ2-3, the CDR3 gives the full variable domain: AAGVIQSPRHLIKEKRETATLKCYPIPRHDTVYWYQQGPGQDPQFLISFYEKMQSDKGSIPDRFSAQQFSDYHSELNMSSLELGDSALYFCASSLGRETDTQYFGPGTRLTVL.

The J gene is TRBJ2-7, the V gene TRBV19; 7 nucleotides line up with TRBD2. The CDR3 has 11 residues. V lost 8 bases and J lost 6; bases outside the gene matches: 4. Germline V gene sequence: CDR1 LNHDA, CDR2 SQIVND (reference sequence). CDR3 in amino acids: CASRAGSEQYF. The CDR3 DNA reads TGTGCCAGTCGAGCGGGATCCGAGCAGTACTTC. The whole variable domain, filled in from reference TRBV19 and TRBJ2-7, reads DGGITQSPKYLFRKEGQNVTLSCEQNLNHDAMYWYRQDPGQGLRLIYYSQIVNDFQKGDIAEGYSVSREKKESFPLTVTSAQKNPTAFYLCASRAGSEQYFGPGTRLTVT.

The V and J genes are TRBV7-9 and TRBJ1-5; 9 bases are shared with TRBD1. Germline V lookup: CDR1 SEHNR, CDR2 FQNEAQ (reference sequence). The trim removed 4 bases at V and 2 bases at J, leaving 6 bases unmatched. The CDR3 has 16 residues. The CDR3 bases are TGTGCCAGCAGCTCGGGACAGGGCTGGGGCAATCAGCCCCAGCATTTT. Amino acid sequence: CASSSGQGWGNQPQHF. The variable domain in full, completed from reference TRBV7-9 and TRBJ1-5, reads DTGVSQNPRHKITKRGQNVTFRCDPISEHNRLYWYRQTLGQGPEFLTYFQNEAQLEKSRLLSDRFSAERPKGSFSTLEIQRTEQGDSAMYLCASSSGQGWGNQPQHFGDGTRLSIL.

The chain joins TRBV4-2 to TRBJ2-4; possibly TRBD1 for D (6 bases). The length of the CDR3 is 16 residues. Germline V gene lookup returns CDR1 LGHNA and CDR2 YNFKEQ. V lost 5 bases to trimming and J lost 1 base, with 15 bases between them. Here the CDR3 reads CASSLALGAAKNIQYF. CDR3 DNA sequence: TGTGCCAGCAGCTTAGCCCTGGGGGCGGCCAAAAACATTCAGTACTTC.

This clone came up once. This chain joins TRBV7-9 and TRBJ1-4; TRBD1 agrees at 7 bases. This CDR3 has 15 amino acids. Germline V gene lookup returns CDR1 SEHNR and CDR2 FQNEAQ (reference sequence). V lost 1 base to trimming and J lost 10 bases; unmatched junction nucleotides: 9. The CDR3 here is CASSLERRQGGKLFF. In DNA, the CDR3 is TGTGCCAGCAGCTTAGAACGCCGGCAGGGGGGAAAACTGTTTTTT.

This rearrangement joins TRBV5-4 to TRBJ2-7; TRBD1 might be the D (5 bases). This CDR3 region has 15 residues. Trimming left V 0 bases short and J 2 bases short, with 12 bases between. Germline CDR1 reads SGHNT; CDR2 reads YYREEE (reference sequence). CDR3 protein: CASSLEWADTYEQYF. DNA of the CDR3: TGTGCCAGCAGCTTGGAATGGGCGGACACCTACGAGCAGTACTTC.

The V gene is TRBV11-2, the J gene TRBJ2-1; perhaps TRBD1 as D (6 bases). Trimming pared 3 bases from V and 0 bases from J, leaving 9 bases between. CDR3 length equals 15 residues. Germline-derived CDR1 and CDR2 are SGHAT and FQNNGV. CDR3 amino acids: CASSFIGGSYNEQFF. Here the CDR3 DNA reads TGTGCCAGCAGCTTTATAGGGGGCTCCTACAATGAGCAGTTCTTC.